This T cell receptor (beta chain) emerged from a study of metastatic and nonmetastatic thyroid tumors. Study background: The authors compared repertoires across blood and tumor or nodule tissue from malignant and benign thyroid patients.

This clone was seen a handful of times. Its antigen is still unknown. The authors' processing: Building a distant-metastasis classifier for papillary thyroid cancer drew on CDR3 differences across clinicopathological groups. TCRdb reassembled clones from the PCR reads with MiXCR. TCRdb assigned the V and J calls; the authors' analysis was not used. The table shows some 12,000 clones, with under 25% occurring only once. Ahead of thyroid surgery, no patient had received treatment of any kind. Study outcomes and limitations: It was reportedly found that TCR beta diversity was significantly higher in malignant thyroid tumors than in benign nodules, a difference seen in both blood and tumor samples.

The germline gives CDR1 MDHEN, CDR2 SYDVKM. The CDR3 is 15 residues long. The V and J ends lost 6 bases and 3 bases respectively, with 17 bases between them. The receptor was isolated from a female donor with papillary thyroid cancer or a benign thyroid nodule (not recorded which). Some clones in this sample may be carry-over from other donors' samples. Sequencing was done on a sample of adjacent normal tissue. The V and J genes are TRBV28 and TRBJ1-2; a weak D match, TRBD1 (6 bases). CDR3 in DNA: TGTGCCAGCAGCACTCCTGGGGGGGCTGACTATGGCTACACCTTC. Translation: CASSTPGGADYGYTF.